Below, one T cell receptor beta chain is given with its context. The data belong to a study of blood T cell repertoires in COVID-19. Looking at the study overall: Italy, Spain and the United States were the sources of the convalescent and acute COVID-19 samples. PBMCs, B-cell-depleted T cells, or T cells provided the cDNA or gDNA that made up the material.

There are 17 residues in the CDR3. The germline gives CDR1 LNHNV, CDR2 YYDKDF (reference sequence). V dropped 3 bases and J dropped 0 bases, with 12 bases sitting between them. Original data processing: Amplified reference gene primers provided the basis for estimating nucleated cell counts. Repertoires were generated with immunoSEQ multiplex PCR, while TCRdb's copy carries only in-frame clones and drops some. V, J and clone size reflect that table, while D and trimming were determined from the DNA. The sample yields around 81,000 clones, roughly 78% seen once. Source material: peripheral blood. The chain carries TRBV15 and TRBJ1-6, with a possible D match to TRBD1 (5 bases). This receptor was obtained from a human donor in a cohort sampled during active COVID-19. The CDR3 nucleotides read TGTGCCACCAGCAGTTGGGGGACTAGCTCCTATAATTCACCCCTCCACTTT. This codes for CATSSWGTSSYNSPLHF.